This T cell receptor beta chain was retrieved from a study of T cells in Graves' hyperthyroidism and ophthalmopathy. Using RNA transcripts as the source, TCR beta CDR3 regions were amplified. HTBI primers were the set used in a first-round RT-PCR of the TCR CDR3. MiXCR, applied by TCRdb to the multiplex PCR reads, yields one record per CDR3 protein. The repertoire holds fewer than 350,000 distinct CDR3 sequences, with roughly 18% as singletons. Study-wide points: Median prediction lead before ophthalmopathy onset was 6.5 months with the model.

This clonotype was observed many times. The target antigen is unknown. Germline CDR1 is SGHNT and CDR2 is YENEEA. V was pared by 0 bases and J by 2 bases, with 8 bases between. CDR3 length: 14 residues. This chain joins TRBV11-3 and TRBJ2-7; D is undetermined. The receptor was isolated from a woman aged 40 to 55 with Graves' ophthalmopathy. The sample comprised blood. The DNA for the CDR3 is TGTGCCAGCAGCTTAGATCGGGCCGCCTACGAGCAGTACTTC. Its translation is CASSLDRAAYEQYF. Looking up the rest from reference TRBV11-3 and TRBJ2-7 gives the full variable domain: EAGVVQSPRYKIIEKKQPVAFWCNPISGHNTLYWYLQNLGQGPELLIRYENEEAVDDSQLPKDRFSAERLKGVDSTLKIQPAELGDSAVYLCASSLDRAAYEQYFGPGTRLTVT.